This passage covers 26 T cell receptor beta chains from one sample sequenced in a study of blood T cells in healthy people across ages. A second PCR of 7 to 11 cycles used a sample-barcoded 5' primer and a J-beta primer mix. MiXCR was run by TCRdb on the 5' RACE reads, yielding one entry per CDR3 protein. The data contain around 1.7 million distinct CDR3 sequences, 28% of them seen just once; the ten biggest clones take up approximately 7.7%. The specimen sequenced was blood. The source is a woman aged 25-40 years in good health.

This clonotype was detected only a few times. The chain links TRBV20-1 to TRBJ1-2; TRBD1 matches at 7 bases. Trimming removed 0 bases from V and 7 bases from J; junction bases left unmatched: 11. Germline assignment: CDR1 DFQATT and CDR2 SNEGSKA (reference sequence). The CDR3 consists of 15 residues. The CDR3 spells CSAREGRDSRSGYTF. The CDR3 coding sequence is TGCAGTGCTAGAGAGGGCCGGGACAGCCGGAGTGGCTACACCTTC.

This clonotype was seen only a few times. This sequence joins TRBV4-2 and TRBJ2-7; D possibly uses TRBD1 or TRBD2 (5 bases each). The germline V and J ends were trimmed by 1 base and 3 bases, with 10 bases remaining between them. Germline V gene data show CDR1 as LGHNA and CDR2 as YNFKEQ. The CDR3 extends over 14 amino acids. This chain's CDR3 is CASSQAGTGYEQYF. The CDR3 coding sequence is TGTGCCAGCAGCCAAGCCGGGACGGGCTACGAGCAGTACTTC.

The chain's CDR3 is CASNVYRHGTNTEAFF. As DNA, the CDR3 is TGCGCCAGCAACGTATACCGACACGGGACAAACACTGAAGCTTTCTTT. The V gene is TRBV5-1, the J gene TRBJ1-1; weak D call: TRBD1 (6 bases). The CDR3 is 16 amino acids. Trimming took 6 bases from V and 2 from J, leaving 20 bases between them. Germline-derived CDR1 and CDR2 are SGHRS and YFSETQ.

A word on this clonotype: The junction departs from the called germline gene at one end, perhaps through a read error. V usage is TRBV5-5 and J usage is TRBJ1-5; perhaps TRBD1 as D (5 bases). This CDR3 is built from 17 residues. Germline values: CDR1 SGHKS, CDR2 YYEKEE (reference sequence). CDR3 residues: CAGSPRTSLGGNQPQHF. In nucleotides, the CDR3 is TGTGCCGGCAGCCCCAGGACTTCCTTAGGGGGCAATCAGCCCCAGCATTTT.

This clonotype was seen ten or more times. The chain carries TRBV29-1 and TRBJ1-2; perhaps TRBD1 as D (5 bases). The CDR3 extends over 10 amino acids. Between the trimmed V and J ends, which lost 5 bases and 9 bases, there was a span of 10 bases. CDR1 is SQVTM, CDR2 ANQGSEA, per germline. The CDR3 coding sequence is TGCAGCGTTCGAGAGGGGAGCTACACCTTC. This encodes CSVREGSYTF.

The V and J genes are TRBV3-1 and TRBJ2-3; 7 nucleotides agree with TRBD2. Germline V lookup: CDR1 LGHDT, CDR2 YNNKEL (reference sequence). This CDR3 has 16 residues. The V gene end was trimmed by 0 bases and the J gene end by 3 bases; junction bases not matched to a gene: 6. The CDR3 DNA reads as TGTGCCAGCAGCCAAGATGCCGGGGGAGGGACAGATACGCAGTATTTT. This encodes CASSQDAGGGTDTQYF.

This clonotype showed up just a few times. The genes are TRBV5-1 and TRBJ2-2; D gene ambiguous. V dropped 2 bases and J dropped 6 bases, with 11 bases sitting between them. The germline CDR1 and CDR2 sequences are SGHRS and YFSETQ. The CDR3 consists of 14 residues. For the CDR3, the DNA is TGCGCCAGCAGCTTTACAAGGCCAGCCGGGGAGCTGTTTTTT. Translating gives CASSFTRPAGELFF.

This clonotype has more than one count but fewer than ten. The chain couples TRBV13 to TRBJ2-7, with D unclear. This CDR3 has 12 amino acids. The V end was cut by 1 base, the J end by 5 bases, with 6 bases between. The germline V gene encodes CDR1 PRHDT and CDR2 FYEKMQ (reference sequence). DNA of the CDR3: TGTGCCAGCAGCTTAGAATCCAACGAGCAGTACTTC. Its protein is CASSLESNEQYF.

This clonotype was picked up many times. The junction shows a germline mismatch at one end, possibly a read error. The chain couples TRBV24-1 to TRBJ2-3; 7 bases agree with TRBD1. The germline V gene encodes CDR1 KGHDR and CDR2 SFDVKD. There are 18 residues in the CDR3. The CDR3 is CATSDPRDSGVSTDTQYF. CDR3 sequence (DNA): TGCGCCACCAGTGACCCCCGGGACAGCGGAGTTAGCACAGATACGCAGTATTTT.

This clonotype showed up many times. The rearrangement uses TRBV7-2 and TRBJ1-2, with D unresolved. The CDR3 covers 14 residues. Germline CDR1 reads SGHTA; CDR2 reads FQGNSA. V lost 5 bases to trimming and J lost 2 bases, with 12 bases between them. CDR3 in DNA: TGTGCCAGCAGCCCGCTGACGGAAAACTATGGCTACACCTTC. It specifies CASSPLTENYGYTF.

This clonotype was recorded many times. The chain is built from TRBV12-3 or TRBV12-4 and TRBJ2-4; D gene unclear. This CDR3 spans 14 amino acids. With 6 bases removed from V and 0 bases from J, the gap between germline ends came to 9 bases. CDR3 amino acids: CASSGNLAKNIQYF. The CDR3, as DNA: TGTGCCAGCAGCGGAAATCTAGCCAAAAACATTCAGTACTTC.

This clonotype was detected only a few times. CDR3 DNA sequence: TGTGCCAGCTCACCACTGGTGGCCGGACAGCAACAAGAGACCCAGTACTTC. Its protein is CASSPLVAGQQQETQYF. The chain recombines TRBV18 with TRBJ2-5; tentative D call: TRBD1 (6 bases). The germline gives CDR1 KGHSH, CDR2 LQKENI. The CDR3 length is 17 residues. V was cut by 1 base and J by 2 bases, with 17 bases left in between. Filled out from reference TRBV18 and TRBJ2-5, the complete variable domain reads NAGVMQNPRHLVRRRGQEARLRCSPMKGHSHVYWYRQLPEEGLKFMVYLQKENIIDESGMPKERFSAEFPKEGPSILRIQQVVRGDSAAYFCASSPLVAGQQQETQYFGPGTRLLVL.

This clonotype appeared many times. The chain employs TRBV7-7 and TRBJ2-7, with TRBD1 identical over 7 bases. The CDR3 has 13 amino acids. Per the germline V gene, CDR1 is SSHAT and CDR2 is FNYEAQ (reference sequence). With V trimmed by 9 bases and J by 1 base, 6 bases remained unmatched. The CDR3 region is CARMTGFSYEQYF. Written as DNA, the CDR3 is TGTGCCAGAATGACAGGGTTTTCCTACGAGCAGTACTTC.

V and J are TRBV10-1 and TRBJ2-7; 7 bases agree with TRBD2. Trimming at V came to 7 bases and at J to 3 bases, leaving 12 bases not matched to a gene. The CDR3 has 15 amino acids. Per the germline V gene, CDR1 is WNHNN and CDR2 is SYGVQD (reference sequence). This CDR3 reads CASIHKSGALYEQYF. The CDR3 coding sequence is TGCGCCAGCATTCATAAGAGCGGGGCACTCTACGAGCAGTACTTC.

V and J are TRBV10-3 and TRBJ1-2; 8 nucleotides align to TRBD1. Germline V gene lookup returns CDR1 ENHRY and CDR2 SYGVKD. CDR3 size: 13 residues. V trimming: 2 bases; J trimming: 8 bases; junction bases outside the gene matches: 4. As DNA, the CDR3 is TGTGCCATCAGTGAGGGACAGGGAGGCGGCTACACCTTC. Its protein product is CAISEGQGGGYTF.

The rearrangement uses TRBV28 and TRBJ2-7; D is undetermined. TRBJ2-5 matches the DNA end more closely, so the J call is doubtful. This CDR3 comprises 13 residues. CDR1 is MDHEN and CDR2 is SYDVKM in the germline V gene. The CDR3 loop reads CASSLVPLETQYF. CDR3 nucleotides: TGTGCCAGCAGTTTAGTCCCTTTGGAGACCCAGTACTTC.

The genes are TRBV5-1 and TRBJ2-7; D possibly corresponds to TRBD2 (6 bases). V lost 5 bases and J lost 4, with 16 bases in between. Germline V gene data show CDR1 as SGHRS and CDR2 as YFSETQ. The CDR3 spans 14 residues. The CDR3 DNA reads as TGCGCCAGCAGGGGGACTTTGCTGAGGTACGAGCAGTACTTC. The encoded protein is CASRGTLLRYEQYF. The variable domain in full, with the rest retrieved from reference TRBV5-1 and TRBJ2-7, is KAGVTQTPRYLIKTRGQQVTLSCSPISGHRSVSWYQQTPGQGLQFLFEYFSETQRNKGNFPGRFSGRQFSNSRSEMNVSTLELGDSALYLCASRGTLLRYEQYFGPGTRLTVT.

The J gene is TRBJ1-1, the V gene TRBV12-3 or TRBV12-4, with 9 bases that match TRBD1. Trimming at V came to 4 bases and at J to 6 bases, leaving 12 bases not matched to a gene. The CDR3 has 16 amino acids. The DNA for the CDR3 is TGTGCCAGCAGTTCAGGACAGGGGAGGCGGCACGCTGAAGCTTTCTTT. This translates into CASSSGQGRRHAEAFF.

The chain couples TRBV12-3 or TRBV12-4 to TRBJ2-3, with 13 bases fitting TRBD2. The V gene end was trimmed by 5 bases and the J gene end by 4 bases; junction bases not matched to a gene: 15. This CDR3 region has 19 residues. The CDR3 loop reads CASSPGTSGVPRSADTQYF. The CDR3 DNA sequence: TGTGCCAGCAGTCCTGGGACTAGCGGGGTTCCTCGGAGCGCAGATACGCAGTATTTT.

Worth noting for this clonotype: One end of the junction fails to match germline, which may point to a read error. The chain combines TRBV10-2 with TRBJ1-2; TRBD1 might be the D (6 bases). This CDR3 comprises 15 residues. Germline-derived CDR1 and CDR2 are WSHSY and SAAADI. CDR3 sequence reads: CASGESTGTTYGYTF. The CDR3 DNA reads as TGCGCCAGCGGTGAGTCTACCGGGACAACCTATGGCTACACCTTC.

V usage is TRBV10-3 and J usage is TRBJ2-7; TRBD1 matches at 7 bases. The trim removed 10 bases at V and 1 base at J, leaving 10 bases unmatched. The germline gives CDR1 ENHRY, CDR2 SYGVKD. The CDR3 totals 14 residues. The CDR3 sequence is CATRDREKSYEQYF. CDR3 DNA sequence: TGTGCCACCCGAGACAGGGAAAAATCCTACGAGCAGTACTTC.

The V call is TRBV6-5, the J call TRBJ2-3; 7 bases are a match to TRBD1. The J segment lost 5 bases and the V segment lost 4 bases, leaving 6 bases of the junction unmatched. The CDR3 loop spans 14 amino acids. From germline, CDR1 is MNHEY and CDR2 SVGAGI. The CDR3 DNA follows: TGTGCCAGCAGTTTTAGGGGGCGCGGAGATACGCAGTATTTT. Its translation is CASSFRGRGDTQYF.

This clonotype turned up a few times. V is TRBV11-2 and J is TRBJ2-5; TRBD1 agrees at 7 bases. The better agreement between TRBJ2-7 and the DNA end casts doubt on the J call. Germline CDR1 is SGHAT and CDR2 is FQNNGV. The CDR3 contains 14 residues. The CDR3 region has the DNA TGTGCCAGCAGCTTAAGGGGGCTGTTCAACGAGCAGTACTTC. Its translation is CASSLRGLFNEQYF.

The genes are TRBV20-1 and TRBJ1-2; TRBD1 aligns across 9 bases. CDR1 and CDR2 from the germline V gene are DFQATT and SNEGSKA (reference sequence). The length of the CDR3 is 18 residues. V shed 0 bases and J 4 bases; nucleotides not matched to a gene: 15. The CDR3: CSARDARTGVPMVYGYTF. CDR3 bases: TGCAGTGCTAGAGATGCCAGGACAGGGGTCCCGATGGTCTATGGCTACACCTTC.

This chain connects TRBV4-1 to TRBJ1-3, with no clear D. Trimming stripped 1 base from V and 0 bases from J, with 10 bases between. The CDR3 spans 16 residues. Germline V CDR1 and CDR2: MGHRA, YSYEKL. The CDR3 here is CASSQGAAYSGNTIYF. The CDR3 DNA sequence: TGCGCCAGCAGCCAAGGTGCCGCATACTCTGGAAACACCATATATTTT.

In its sample, this clonotype was seen once. This chain connects TRBV2 to TRBJ2-7; possible D gene TRBD1, 6 bases. Germline CDR1 reads SNHLY; CDR2 reads FYNNEI. Trimming left V 8 bases short and J 7 bases short, with 21 bases between. The CDR3 has 14 residues. The CDR3 coding sequence is TGTGCCAGCGTGAGGACGGGACAATGGAATGAGCAGTACTTC. Its protein is CASVRTGQWNEQYF.